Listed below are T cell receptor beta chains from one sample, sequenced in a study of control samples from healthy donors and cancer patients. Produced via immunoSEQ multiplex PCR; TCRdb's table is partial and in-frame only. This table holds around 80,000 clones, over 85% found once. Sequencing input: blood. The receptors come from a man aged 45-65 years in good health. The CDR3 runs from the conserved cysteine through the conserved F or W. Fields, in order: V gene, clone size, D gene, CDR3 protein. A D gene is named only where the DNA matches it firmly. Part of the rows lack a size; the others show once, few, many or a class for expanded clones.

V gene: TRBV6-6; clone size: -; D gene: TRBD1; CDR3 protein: CASEGQVNQPQHF
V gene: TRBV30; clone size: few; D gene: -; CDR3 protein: CAWHRSTLHF
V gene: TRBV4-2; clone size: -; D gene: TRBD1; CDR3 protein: CASSHEGGYTGELFF
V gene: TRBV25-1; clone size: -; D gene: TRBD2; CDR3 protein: CASSVGGSQDTQYF
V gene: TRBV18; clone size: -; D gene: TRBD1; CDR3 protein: CASSPYRQGKDYGYTF
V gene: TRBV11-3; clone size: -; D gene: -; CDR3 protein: CASSLDLSSGNTIYF
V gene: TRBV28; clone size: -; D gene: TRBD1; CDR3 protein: CASRQGHYGYTF
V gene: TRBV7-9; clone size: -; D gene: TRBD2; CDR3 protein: CASSQQRGGGTDTQYF
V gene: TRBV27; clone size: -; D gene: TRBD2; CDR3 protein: CASSLGGGATQLVTDTQYF
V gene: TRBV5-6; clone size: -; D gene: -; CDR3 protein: CASSLQRYSHGQGLGYTF
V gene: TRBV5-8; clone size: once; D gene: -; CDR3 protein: CASSLGIYYGYTF
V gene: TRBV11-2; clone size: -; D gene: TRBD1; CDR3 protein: CASRPRDRDNYGYTF
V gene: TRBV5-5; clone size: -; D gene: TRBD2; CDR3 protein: CASSRGVGNTGELFF
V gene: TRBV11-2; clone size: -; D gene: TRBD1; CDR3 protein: CASSFDLPGQGAYEQYF
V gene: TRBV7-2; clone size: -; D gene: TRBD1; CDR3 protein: CASSSRPGQGLDTQYF
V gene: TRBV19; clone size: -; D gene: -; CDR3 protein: CASSMAAGLSYNEQFF